What follows are 14 T cell receptor beta chains derived from one specimen sequenced in a study of glioma-infiltrating T cells after dendritic cell vaccination. Sequencing used immunoSEQ multiplex PCR; TCRdb keeps in-frame clones, though not all of them. The sample contains 93,000 or so clones, roughly 80% of which appear only once. Sequenced material: blood, taken before dendritic cell vaccination. These receptors all stem from a human donor with glioblastoma.

Here the CDR3 reads CASSPQEGGVEAFF. The CDR3 nucleotides read TGTGCCAGCAGTCCCCAAGAGGGGGGGGTTGAAGCTTTCTTT. The V and J genes are TRBV6-5 and TRBJ1-1, with D perhaps matching TRBD1 (6 bases). The CDR3 is 14 amino acids. The V and J ends lost 5 bases and 7 bases respectively, with 17 bases between them. Germline V gene sequence: CDR1 MNHEY, CDR2 SVGAGI.

V is TRBV5-6 and J is TRBJ2-7; no clear D. Germline assignment: CDR1 SGHDT and CDR2 YYEEEE. Trimming stripped 3 bases from V and 3 bases from J, with 4 bases between. The length of the CDR3 is 11 residues. CDR3 in DNA: TGTGCCAGCAGCTCTCTCTACGAGCAGTACTTC. Amino acids: CASSSLYEQYF.

The chain recombines TRBV7-3 with TRBJ2-1; a possible D gene is TRBD1 (5 bases). The CDR3 is 13 amino acids. V shed 6 bases and J shed 5 bases, with 11 bases lying between them. Germline CDR1 is SGHTA and CDR2 is FQGTGA. CDR3 protein: CASSTLRDNEQFF. CDR3 coding DNA: TGTGCCAGCAGTACTCTCAGGGACAATGAGCAGTTCTTC. Combining the CDR3 with reference TRBV7-3 and TRBJ2-1 gives the whole variable domain GAGVSQTPSNKVTEKGKYVELRCDPISGHTALYWYRQSLGQGPEFLIYFQGTGAADDSGLPNDRFFAVRPEGSVSTLKIQRTERGDSAVYLCASSTLRDNEQFFGPGTRLTVL.

The chain links TRBV5-5 to TRBJ1-6; perhaps TRBD1 as D (6 bases). Trimming took 6 bases from V and 9 from J, leaving 16 bases between them. The CDR3 spans 14 residues. Germline V gene data show CDR1 as SGHKS and CDR2 as YYEKEE (reference sequence). The CDR3 spells CASTRDISGSPLHF. CDR3 coding DNA: TGTGCCAGCACCAGGGACATAAGTGGTTCACCCCTCCACTTT.

J is TRBJ2-7 and V is TRBV6-4; 7 nucleotides line up with TRBD1. The CDR3 has 17 residues. V was clipped by 2 bases and J by 7 bases; unmatched bases: 17. Germline CDR1 is MRHNA and CDR2 is SNTAGT. The CDR3 nucleotides read TGTGCCAGCAGTGACACAACAGACAGGGAAGAGTCTGGTGAGCAGTACTTC. As protein: CASSDTTDREESGEQYF.

This clone was seen a handful of times. V usage is TRBV9 and J usage is TRBJ1-2, with TRBD1 identical over 8 bases. Trimming removed 3 bases from V and 0 bases from J; junction bases left unmatched: 1. The germline V gene encodes CDR1 SGDLS and CDR2 YYNGEE. The CDR3 is 14 amino acids. The CDR3 sequence: CASSETGANYGYTF. As DNA, the CDR3 is TGTGCCAGCAGCGAGACAGGGGCTAACTATGGCTACACCTTC.

The chain joins TRBV5-1 to TRBJ2-1, with D possibly being TRBD1 (6 bases). The CDR3 spans 15 residues. Germline CDR1 SGHRS, CDR2 YFSETQ. The V and J ends lost 0 bases and 8 bases respectively, with 15 bases between them. CDR3 DNA: TGCGCCAGCAGCTTGGACAGGGTGATAACGGATGAGCAGTTCTTC. Protein: CASSLDRVITDEQFF.

V and J are TRBV5-1 and TRBJ2-1; TRBD2 matches 7 bases. Trimming took 1 base from V and 5 from J; bases not matched to a gene: 6. CDR3 length equals 15 residues. Germline-derived CDR1 and CDR2 are SGHRS and YFSETQ. CDR3 amino acids: CASSLSALADNEQFF. CDR3 sequence (DNA): TGCGCCAGCAGCTTGTCGGCGCTAGCGGACAATGAGCAGTTCTTC.

CDR3 sequence: CASSLFAANTEAFF. For the CDR3, the DNA is TGCGCCAGCAGCTTGTTTGCGGCGAACACTGAAGCTTTCTTT. This sequence joins TRBV5-1 and TRBJ1-1, with D unclear. The CDR3 contains 14 residues. Germline V gene data show CDR1 as SGHRS and CDR2 as YFSETQ. Trimming left V 1 base short and J 1 base short, with 8 bases between. The whole variable domain, remainder taken from reference TRBV5-1 and TRBJ1-1, is KAGVTQTPRYLIKTRGQQVTLSCSPISGHRSVSWYQQTPGQGLQFLFEYFSETQRNKGNFPGRFSGRQFSNSRSEMNVSTLELGDSALYLCASSLFAANTEAFFGQGTRLTVV.

This chain uses TRBV4-1 with TRBJ1-2; no clear D gene. Trimming removed 0 bases from V and 2 bases from J, with 10 bases in between. CDR1 MGHRA and CDR2 YSYEKL come from the germline V gene. The CDR3 covers 15 residues. CDR3 protein: CASSQDHGQNYGYTF. The CDR3 bases are TGCGCCAGCAGCCAAGATCACGGTCAAAACTATGGCTACACCTTC.

Written as DNA, the CDR3 is TGTGCCAGCACCGACAGGGGGGGGACCGGGGAGCTGTTTTTT. This translates into CASTDRGGTGELFF. The chain carries TRBV11-3 and TRBJ2-2; TRBD1 agrees at 9 bases. CDR3 length equals 14 residues. The germline V gene has CDR1 SGHNT and CDR2 YENEEA. Trimming at V came to 7 bases and at J to 5 bases, leaving 5 bases not matched to a gene.

The rearrangement links TRBV7-3 to TRBJ2-7; the D gene is possibly TRBD1 (5 bases). Trimming removed 5 bases at V and 3 bases at J, with 17 bases between. Germline V gene data show CDR1 as SGHTA and CDR2 as FQGTGA. This CDR3 is 15 amino acids long. The CDR3 reads CASSETDSFIYEQYF. The CDR3 DNA reads as TGTGCCAGCAGCGAAACCGACAGCTTCATCTACGAGCAGTACTTC.

The chain combines TRBV11-3 with TRBJ2-1; D ambiguous. The V end lost 4 bases, the J end lost 0 bases, and 10 bases lay between the germline ends. The V gene's germline CDR1 is SGHNT and CDR2 YENEEA. The CDR3 spans 15 residues. Here the CDR3 reads CASSSRVSSYNEQFF. CDR3 coding DNA: TGTGCCAGCAGCTCACGGGTAAGCTCCTACAATGAGCAGTTCTTC.

The CDR3 DNA reads as TGCAGCGTTGCACAGGGGATCTACGAGCAGTACTTC. Protein: CSVAQGIYEQYF. This sequence joins TRBV29-1 and TRBJ2-7; TRBD1 matches 7 bases. J was trimmed by 3 bases and V by 4 bases; bases with no gene match: 3. The CDR3 sequence is 12 residues long. Germline assignment: CDR1 SQVTM and CDR2 ANQGSEA.